This T cell receptor beta chain originates from a study of T cells in Graves' hyperthyroidism and ophthalmopathy. The V end lost 2 bases, the J end lost 3 bases, and 10 bases lay between the germline ends. CDR3 length: 13 residues. In germline, CDR1 is DFQATT, CDR2 SNEGSKA (reference sequence). Hyperthyroidism had been newly diagnosed in patients aged 18 to 65, and its duration was under 2 months. This clonotype has more than one count but fewer than ten. Regions amplified from RNA transcripts were the TCR beta CDR3 regions. TCR CDR3 underwent first-round RT-PCR with the HTBI primer set. TCRdb used MiXCR to reprocess the multiplex PCR reads, holding one entry per CDR3 protein. The data show roughly 350,000 distinct CDR3 sequences, with around 14% seen just once and 20% to 25% held by the top ten.

The specimen was blood. This rearrangement joins TRBV20-1 to TRBJ1-1, with a weak D call TRBD1 (5 bases). The origin of this receptor is a woman in her 30s with Graves' hyperthyroidism. Written as DNA, the CDR3 is TGCAGTGCTAGACAGGGCAAGGACACTGAAGCTTTCTTT. It specifies CSARQGKDTEAFF.